The rows below give T cell receptor beta chains drawn from one sample of a study of CD8 T cells in Susac syndrome. One entry per CDR3 protein results from TCRdb running MiXCR on the immunoSEQ multiplex PCR reads. The table shows roughly 130,000 distinct CDR3 sequences, with approximately 94% occurring only once. The sample consisted of CD4+ T cells from PBMCs. These receptors came from a human donor with multiple sclerosis. The CDR3 runs from the conserved cysteine through the conserved F or W. Each record gives: D gene, V gene, J gene, clone size, CDR3 DNA, CDR3 protein. The D gene is left open where the match is weak. Not all rows give a size; the values are once, few, many and, for expanded clones, a class.

-	TRBV29-1	TRBJ1-1	-	TGCAGCGTTCGACGGGAGGGCGAAGCTTTCTTT	CSVRREGEAFF
-	TRBV30	TRBJ1-2	-	TGTGCCTGGCTTCCTCGGCAGCCCTATGGCTACACCTTC	CAWLPRQPYGYTF
-	TRBV27	TRBJ1-5	once	TGTGCCAGCAGTCCCCAAGATGGCGTCAGCAATCAGCCCCAGCATTTT	CASSPQDGVSNQPQHF
TRBD1	TRBV6-6	TRBJ2-7	-	TGTGCCAGCAGTACTATAGCCGGGACAGTCGGTCACGAGCAGTACTTC	CASSTIAGTVGHEQYF
-	TRBV20-1	TRBJ1-2	-	TGCAGTGCTAGAGTGCCAGTGGTAGACGGCTACACCTTC	CSARVPVVDGYTF
TRBD1	TRBV4-1	TRBJ2-3	-	TGCGCCAGCAGCCAAGAACGGACAGGGGGCGGCACAGATACGCAGTATTTT	CASSQERTGGGTDTQYF
-	TRBV27	TRBJ1-2	-	TGTGCCAGCAGTTTCGGGGACGGTAACTATGGCTACACCTTC	CASSFGDGNYGYTF
-	TRBV2	TRBJ2-5	-	TGTGCCAGCGCGCAGCAAGAGACCCAGTACTTC	CASAQQETQYF
-	TRBV2	TRBJ2-5	-	TGTGCCAGCAGGGGGGACCAAGAGACCCAGTACTTC	CASRGDQETQYF
TRBD1	TRBV4-2	TRBJ2-5	-	TGTGCCAGCAGCCAAGGGACAGGGGAAGAGACCCAGTACTTC	CASSQGTGEETQYF
TRBD2	TRBV11-2	TRBJ2-7	-	TGTGCCAGCAGCTCTGGGAGGGAGGGCTACGAGCAGTACTTC	CASSSGREGYEQYF
TRBD2	TRBV5-1	TRBJ2-1	-	TGCGCCAGCAGCTTGGGCGGGAGATGGAACAATGAGCAGTTCTTC	CASSLGGRWNNEQFF
TRBD2	TRBV19	TRBJ2-1	-	TGTGCCAGTGCCAGCGGGCGGGAGACTGATGAGCAGTTCTTC	CASASGRETDEQFF
TRBD2	TRBV19	TRBJ2-4	-	TGTGCCAGTAGTCCCAGCTTAGCGGGAGTCGGCAAAAACATTCAGTACTTC	CASSPSLAGVGKNIQYF
TRBD1	TRBV4-1	TRBJ2-7	-	TGCGCCAGCAGCCTTCTGGCCAGGGGGCCCTACGAGCAGTACTTC	CASSLLARGPYEQYF
TRBD2	TRBV20-1	TRBJ2-7	-	TGCAGTGCTAACCCTAGCGGGCGAGCCTACGAGCAGTACTTC	CSANPSGRAYEQYF